This T cell receptor beta chain was recorded in a study of T cells in Graves' hyperthyroidism and ophthalmopathy. Points on this clonotype: As yet, its antigen is unknown.

Study outcomes and limitations: Blood also contained most expanded thyroid clonotypes above 0.001.

The germline gives CDR1 SGHTS, CDR2 YDEGEE. The CDR3 runs to 15 residues. Trimming took off 0 bases at V and 5 bases at J, with 14 bases between the two ends. Exclusion of a patient resulted from uncontrolled infection, other autoimmune disease, pregnancy or lactation. RNA transcripts yielded amplified TCR beta CDR3 regions. The primer set for the first-round RT-PCR of the TCR CDR3 was HTBI. MiXCR was run by TCRdb on the multiplex PCR reads, yielding one entry per CDR3 protein. The sample lists a few hundred thousand distinct CDR3 sequences; 15% to 18% were seen once. The source material was blood. The V and J genes are TRBV5-8 and TRBJ2-5; weak D call: TRBD2 (6 bases). The source of this sequence is a woman under 40 with Graves' hyperthyroidism. In DNA, the CDR3 is TGTGCCAGCAGCTTGGTAACTGGTGGAGGGGAGACCCAGTACTTC. Its protein is CASSLVTGGGETQYF.